These T cell receptor beta chains were read from a single sample in a study of blood T cell repertoires in COVID-19. Assay used: immunoSEQ multiplex PCR; TCRdb lists only in-frame clones, some missing. The sample consists of 70,000 to 100,000 clones, 88% of them appearing once. The specimen was peripheral blood. All receptors derive from a woman of 80 years or more with acute or convalescent COVID-19. The CDR3 runs from the conserved cysteine through the conserved F or W. The order of the fields is J gene, D gene, clone size, V gene, CDR3 protein, CDR3 DNA. A D gene is named only where the DNA matches it firmly. Clone size appears in some rows only: once, few, many, or a class for an expanded clone.

J: TRBJ1-5
D: TRBD1
size: .
V: TRBV30
CDR3: CAWGRPDRGSNQPQHF
DNA: TGTGCCTGGGGGAGACCGGACAGGGGAAGCAATCAGCCCCAGCATTTT

J: TRBJ2-3
D: TRBD2
size: .
V: TRBV18
CDR3: CASSPLAGGSTDTQYF
DNA: TGTGCCAGCTCACCACTCGCGGGGGGCAGCACAGATACGCAGTATTTT

J: TRBJ2-5
D: .
size: .
V: TRBV11-1
CDR3: CASSREIETQYF
DNA: TGTGCCAGCAGTCGTGAGATAGAGACCCAGTACTTC

J: TRBJ1-6
D: .
size: .
V: TRBV7-2
CDR3: CATSRRSSYNSPLHF
DNA: TGTGCCACCTCACGGAGGAGCTCCTATAATTCACCCCTCCACTTT

J: TRBJ2-5
D: TRBD1
size: .
V: TRBV27
CDR3: CASRRGLSPGETQYF
DNA: TGTGCCAGCCGAAGGGGGCTGAGTCCGGGGGAGACCCAGTACTTC

J: TRBJ2-3
D: TRBD2
size: .
V: TRBV30
CDR3: CAWNNPGLAGGPGTQYF
DNA: TGTGCCTGGAATAATCCGGGACTAGCGGGAGGGCCTGGGACGCAGTATTTT

J: TRBJ1-2
D: .
size: .
V: TRBV30
CDR3: CAWSGPARHYGYTF
DNA: TGTGCCTGGAGCGGCCCCGCCAGGCACTATGGCTACACCTTC

J: TRBJ1-1
D: TRBD1
size: .
V: TRBV28
CDR3: CASSFGTANTEAFF
DNA: TGTGCCAGCAGTTTCGGGACAGCGAACACTGAAGCTTTCTTT

J: TRBJ1-1
D: TRBD1
size: once
V: TRBV27
CDR3: CASSLLGQVEAFF
DNA: TGTGCCAGCAGTTTACTCGGACAGGTTGAAGCTTTCTTT

J: TRBJ2-1
D: TRBD2
size: once
V: TRBV28
CDR3: CASSSPGLAGEQFF
DNA: TGTGCCAGCAGTTCCCCCGGACTAGCTGGTGAGCAGTTCTTC

J: TRBJ2-1
D: TRBD2
size: .
V: TRBV7-8
CDR3: CASSSSGGTYNEQFF
DNA: TGTGCCAGCAGCTCTAGCGGGGGGACTTACAATGAGCAGTTCTTC

J: TRBJ1-4
D: .
size: .
V: TRBV16
CDR3: CASSQLIKGARGKLFF
DNA: TGTGCCAGCAGCCAATTAATAAAAGGGGCCAGAGGAAAACTGTTTTTT

J: TRBJ2-5
D: .
size: .
V: TRBV2
CDR3: CASSVPRSGGGATQYF
DNA: TGTGCCAGCAGCGTTCCACGGTCCGGAGGGGGCGCGACCCAGTACTTC

J: TRBJ1-4
D: TRBD1
size: .
V: TRBV4-3
CDR3: CASSQDTGDREKLFF
DNA: TGCGCCAGCAGCCAAGATACAGGGGATAGGGAAAAACTGTTTTTT

J: TRBJ1-2
D: TRBD1
size: .
V: TRBV6-4
CDR3: CASSAGTGVGGYTF
DNA: TGTGCCAGCAGTGCCGGGACAGGGGTCGGTGGCTACACCTTC

J: TRBJ1-1
D: .
size: .
V: TRBV19
CDR3: CASSTGRRDTEAFF
DNA: TGTGCCAGTAGTACTGGCCGCCGGGACACTGAAGCTTTCTTT

J: TRBJ1-1
D: .
size: .
V: TRBV28
CDR3: CAIQGVGGEAFF
DNA: TGTGCCATACAGGGAGTAGGGGGTGAAGCTTTCTTT

J: TRBJ2-1
D: .
size: .
V: TRBV6-6
CDR3: CASRSPRGAHYNEQFF
DNA: TGTGCCAGCAGAAGTCCCCGGGGGGCTCACTACAATGAGCAGTTCTTC

J: TRBJ2-1
D: TRBD2
size: .
V: TRBV10-3
CDR3: CAISEGLAGGNEQFF
DNA: TGTGCCATCAGTGAAGGTCTAGCGGGGGGCAATGAGCAGTTCTTC

J: TRBJ2-3
D: TRBD2
size: many
V: TRBV7-3
CDR3: CASSLAGGPADTQYF
DNA: TGTGCCAGCAGCCTAGCGGGAGGGCCCGCAGATACGCAGTATTTT

J: TRBJ1-4
D: .
size: .
V: TRBV7-9
CDR3: CASSFTTGENEKLFF
DNA: TGTGCCAGCAGCTTCACGACAGGAGAAAATGAAAAACTGTTTTTT

J: TRBJ2-2
D: .
size: .
V: TRBV29-1
CDR3: CSAIQGGTGELFF
DNA: TGCAGCGCCATACAGGGGGGGACCGGGGAGCTGTTTTTT

J: TRBJ2-7
D: TRBD2
size: .
V: TRBV28
CDR3: CASRSPWTSSSYEQYF
DNA: TGTGCCAGCAGGAGCCCTTGGACTAGCTCTAGCTACGAGCAGTACTTC

J: TRBJ2-7
D: .
size: .
V: TRBV7-2
CDR3: CASSLQGFYEQYF
DNA: TGTGCCAGCAGCTTACAGGGGTTCTACGAGCAGTACTTC

J: TRBJ1-6
D: .
size: .
V: TRBV10-1
CDR3: CASSVAGSYNSPLHF
DNA: TGCGCCAGCAGTGTCGCAGGATCTTATAATTCACCCCTCCACTTT

J: TRBJ2-1
D: .
size: .
V: TRBV18
CDR3: CASSPQVSGTEFF
DNA: TGTGCCAGCTCACCACAGGTTTCAGGGACTGAGTTCTTC

J: TRBJ1-1
D: .
size: .
V: TRBV6-6
CDR3: CASSRWGGEGAFF
DNA: TGTGCCAGCAGTCGCTGGGGGGGGGAGGGAGCTTTCTTT

J: TRBJ1-1
D: .
size: .
V: TRBV12-3/TRBV12-4
CDR3: CASKRGVEAFF
DNA: TGTGCCAGCAAAAGAGGTGTAGAAGCTTTCTTT

J: TRBJ1-1
D: .
size: few
V: TRBV19
CDR3: CASRPTGGGGPTTEAFF
DNA: TGTGCCAGTAGACCAACGGGGGGCGGTGGCCCCACGACTGAAGCTTTCTTT

J: TRBJ2-1
D: TRBD2
size: .
V: TRBV4-2
CDR3: CASSQGLAGGDEQFF
DNA: TGTGCCAGCAGCCAAGGTCTAGCGGGGGGTGATGAGCAGTTCTTC

J: TRBJ2-1
D: TRBD2
size: few
V: TRBV6-5
CDR3: CASSYSPSGSTEQFF
DNA: TGTGCCAGCAGTTACTCCCCTAGCGGGAGTACTGAGCAGTTCTTC

J: TRBJ1-4
D: .
size: .
V: TRBV21-1
CDR3: CASSKIQGSHEESLSPTNEKLFF
DNA: TGTGCCAGCAGCAAAATCCAGGGCTCACACGAAGAGTCCTTAAGCCCAACTAATGAAAAACTGTTTTTT

J: TRBJ2-2
D: .
size: .
V: TRBV28
CDR3: CASERNTGELFF
DNA: TGTGCCAGCGAGCGGAACACCGGGGAGCTGTTTTTT

J: TRBJ2-2
D: TRBD2
size: .
V: TRBV4-2
CDR3: CASSQVGPTSVENTGELFF
DNA: TGTGCCAGCAGCCAAGTTGGTCCGACTAGCGTGGAGAACACCGGGGAGCTGTTTTTT

J: TRBJ2-3
D: .
size: .
V: TRBV5-1
CDR3: CASSLVGQLATDTQYF
DNA: TGCGCCAGCAGCTTGGTGGGGCAGTTGGCCACAGATACGCAGTATTTT

J: TRBJ1-2
D: .
size: .
V: TRBV6-5
CDR3: CASSYSPGVGYTF
DNA: TGTGCCAGCAGTTACTCCCCCGGGGTCGGCTACACCTTC

J: TRBJ2-5
D: TRBD2
size: .
V: TRBV11-2
CDR3: CASSPVGSGSETQYF
DNA: TGTGCCAGCAGCCCGGTCGGTAGCGGGAGCGAGACCCAGTACTTC

J: TRBJ1-6
D: .
size: once
V: TRBV7-9
CDR3: CASSLDVRNSPLHF
DNA: TGTGCCAGCAGCTTAGACGTCAGGAATTCACCCCTCCACTTT

J: TRBJ2-1
D: .
size: .
V: TRBV7-2
CDR3: CASSERGTYNEQFF
DNA: TGTGCCAGCAGTGAAAGGGGAACTTACAATGAGCAGTTCTTC

J: TRBJ1-4
D: TRBD1
size: .
V: TRBV7-8
CDR3: CASSSGQGAEKLFF
DNA: TGTGCCAGCAGCTCGGGACAGGGCGCTGAAAAACTGTTTTTT

J: TRBJ2-5
D: .
size: .
V: TRBV11-3
CDR3: CASSLRRRETQYF
DNA: TGTGCCAGCAGCTTACGGAGACGAGAGACCCAGTACTTC

J: TRBJ2-7
D: .
size: .
V: TRBV2
CDR3: CASSRRGQYYEQYF
DNA: TGTGCCAGCAGTCGACGAGGGCAGTATTACGAGCAGTACTTC

J: TRBJ1-1
D: .
size: .
V: TRBV5-1
CDR3: CASSLWTVDTEAFF
DNA: TGCGCCAGCAGCCTATGGACAGTTGACACTGAAGCTTTCTTT

J: TRBJ2-6
D: .
size: .
V: TRBV9
CDR3: CASSPRTVELFSGANVLTF
DNA: TGTGCCAGCAGCCCCCGGACAGTAGAATTGTTCTCTGGGGCCAACGTCCTGACTTTC

J: TRBJ2-6
D: TRBD2
size: .
V: TRBV7-2
CDR3: CASSFGGAGANVLTF
DNA: TGTGCCAGCAGCTTCGGGGGGGCTGGGGCCAACGTCCTGACTTTC

J: TRBJ1-4
D: TRBD1
size: .
V: TRBV6-2/TRBV6-3
CDR3: CASSKTGTNEKLFF
DNA: TGTGCCAGCAGCAAGACAGGGACTAATGAAAAACTGTTTTTT

J: TRBJ2-3
D: .
size: few
V: TRBV29-1
CDR3: CSVEPGNTDTQYF
DNA: TGCAGCGTTGAGCCGGGAAACACAGATACGCAGTATTTT

J: TRBJ1-2
D: .
size: .
V: TRBV19
CDR3: CASSLEQGYGYTF
DNA: TGTGCCAGTAGTTTGGAACAGGGCTATGGCTACACCTTC

J: TRBJ2-7
D: TRBD2
size: .
V: TRBV6-2/TRBV6-3
CDR3: CASSLRTSGVEQYF
DNA: TGTGCCAGCAGTTTAAGAACTAGCGGGGTCGAACAGTACTTC

J: TRBJ2-7
D: TRBD2
size: .
V: TRBV4-1
CDR3: CASSPTGLYYEQYF
DNA: TGCGCCAGCAGCCCTACGGGACTATACTACGAGCAGTACTTC

J: TRBJ1-5
D: TRBD1
size: .
V: TRBV7-2
CDR3: CASSLRQGGNQPQHF
DNA: TGTGCCAGCAGCTTACGACAGGGGGGCAATCAGCCCCAGCATTTT

J: TRBJ1-5
D: .
size: .
V: TRBV20-1
CDR3: CSASGGSNQPQHF
DNA: TGCAGTGCTAGTGGCGGTAGCAATCAGCCCCAGCATTTT

J: TRBJ2-3
D: TRBD2
size: .
V: TRBV5-5
CDR3: CASSPTSGRTDTQYF
DNA: TGTGCCAGCAGCCCCACTAGCGGACGCACAGATACGCAGTATTTT